This T cell receptor beta chain was identified in a study of shared clonotypes between healthy human individuals. Overall study context: CD4 naive and CD4 memory each took three plates per donor, while CD8 naive took two and CD8 memory one.

In the authors' methods: ImmunoSEQ output held junction-only sequences without quality scores, so filtering differed. Measured with immunoSEQ multiplex PCR; TCRdb has only the in-frame clones, and not every one. The V and J calls and the clone size are those of that table, but D and trimming were determined from the DNA. The table includes fewer than 1.6 million clones, approximately 98.5% detected once. Findings and caveats of the study: The sampled material consisted only of blood, and tissue repertoires are likely to differ. Among the subsets, naive ones generally showed larger estimated richness than memory ones.

About this clone: Its antigen is currently unknown.

The sequencing sample was made of naive CD4+ T cells sorted from blood. Indicated subset: CD45RA+ positively selected. The TCR originated in a man in his thirties or forties in good health.

The CDR3 loop reads CASSASGGGEYGYTF. In DNA, the CDR3 is TGTGCCAGCAGCGCATCAGGGGGCGGGGAGTATGGCTACACCTTC. The V call is TRBV9, the J call TRBJ1-2, with 8 nucleotides matching TRBD1. The V and J ends lost 3 bases and 5 bases, in that order; junction bases with no gene match: 9. Per the germline V gene, CDR1 is SGDLS and CDR2 is YYNGEE. CDR3 length: 15 amino acids.